This TCR beta chain originates from a study of cytomegalovirus exposure and HLA in healthy donors. This clone showed up just a few times. Its antigen is unidentified. Broader study findings: Among the most significant clusters, several appeared linked to common viral pathogens in a later analysis.

The PCR had 60 Vbeta and 13 Jbeta primers. Using immunoSEQ multiplex PCR, the repertoire was profiled, and TCRdb retains in-frame clones only, with some absent. The sample has approximately 200,000 clones; roughly 81% are singletons. Sequencing was carried out using PBMCs. The receptor comes from a woman in her 30s in good health and CMV-seropositive.

CDR3 amino acids: CASSIEDRANEQYF. The CDR3 nucleotides are TGTGCCAGTAGTATAGAAGACAGGGCCAACGAGCAGTACTTC. This chain uses TRBV19 with TRBJ2-7; TRBD1 agrees at 7 bases. The germline V gene has CDR1 LNHDA and CDR2 SQIVND (reference sequence). V shed 0 bases and J 5 bases; nucleotides not matched to a gene: 4. This CDR3 spans 14 amino acids.